A selection of T cell receptor beta chains follows, all from one sample in a study of shared clonotypes between healthy human individuals. Assay: immunoSEQ multiplex PCR; the TCRdb copy retains only in-frame clones and omits some. The repertoire includes about 490,000 clones, around 80% of them detected once, and around 13% sits in the top ten. Source material: PBMCs. The receptors stem from a woman in her thirties or forties in good health. Some clones in this sample may be carry-over from other donors' samples. Both conserved end residues are part of each CDR3. D genes are given only for firm matches. Only part of the rows carry a size: once, few, many, or a class if the clone is expanded.

TRBD2,TRBJ2-3,NA,TRBV4-1,CASSQGLAGTDTQYF,TGCGCCAGCAGCCAAGGTCTAGCGGGAACAGATACGCAGTATTTT
NA,TRBJ2-1,NA,TRBV28,CASSAPARSYNEQFF,TGTGCCAGCAGTGCTCCCGCCCGCTCCTACAATGAGCAGTTCTTC
TRBD2,TRBJ2-7,NA,TRBV7-9,CASSKIAPLLAGGAYEQYF,TGTGCCAGCAGCAAAATTGCACCTTTGCTAGCGGGGGGGGCCTACGAGCAGTACTTC
NA,TRBJ1-5,NA,TRBV5-1,CASRVGERQPQHF,TGCGCCAGTCGGGTGGGGGAGCGTCAGCCCCAGCATTTT
NA,TRBJ2-2,once,TRBV10-3,CASSSSGGTGELFF,TGTGCCAGCAGTTCTAGTGGAGGTACCGGGGAGCTGTTTTTT
NA,TRBJ2-2,NA,TRBV6-1,CASSEALGFANTGELFF,TGTGCCAGCAGTGAAGCGCTAGGGTTCGCGAACACCGGGGAGCTGTTTTTT
NA,TRBJ2-2,NA,TRBV5-1,CASSLDANTGELFF,TGCGCCAGCAGCTTGGATGCGAACACCGGGGAGCTGTTTTTT
NA,TRBJ1-2,few,TRBV7-2,CASSFPEWQGYYGYTF,TGTGCCAGCAGCTTCCCCGAGTGGCAGGGCTACTATGGCTACACCTTC
TRBD1,TRBJ1-2,NA,TRBV28,CASRSGTGATGYTF,TGTGCCAGCAGGTCCGGGACAGGGGCTACGGGCTACACCTTC
TRBD2,TRBJ2-3,NA,TRBV19,CASSNLAGNTDTQYF,TGTGCCAGTAGTAACCTAGCGGGAAACACAGATACGCAGTATTTT
NA,TRBJ2-7,once,TRBV11-2,CASSLDYHSSYEQYF,TGTGCCAGCAGCTTAGATTACCACTCCTCCTACGAGCAGTACTTC